A single sample is the source of the 23 T cell receptor beta chains below, sequenced in a study of blood T cell repertoires in COVID-19. Data came from immunoSEQ multiplex PCR; TCRdb stores just in-frame clones and leaves some out. In the table there are roughly 38,000 clones, 90% of which are singletons. The sequencing sample was made of peripheral blood. These receptor sequences come from a man aged 55 to 69 with active or convalescent COVID-19.

This clone was counted a single time. J is TRBJ1-3 and V is TRBV5-4; 11 bases fit TRBD1. Germline V gene data show CDR1 as SGHNT and CDR2 as YYREEE (reference sequence). This CDR3 has 17 residues. Trimming removed 4 bases from V and 2 bases from J; junction bases left unmatched: 8. DNA of the CDR3: TGTGCCAGCAGCCACTGGCCGGGACAGGGGGCTGGAAACACCATATATTTT. Protein: CASSHWPGQGAGNTIYF.

The chain joins TRBV28 to TRBJ2-1, with D tentatively TRBD2 (5 bases). V lost 6 bases and J lost 8, with 17 bases in between. CDR1 MDHEN and CDR2 SYDVKM come from the germline V gene. The CDR3 is made up of 14 amino acids. DNA of the CDR3: TGTGCCAGCAGCCCCGTCTGGGCCGGGGATGAGCAGTTCTTC. Protein sequence: CASSPVWAGDEQFF.

This rearrangement joins TRBV5-6 to TRBJ2-3; 8 positions agree with TRBD2. The germline gives CDR1 SGHDT, CDR2 YYEEEE. Germline trimming cut 4 bases from V and 2 bases from J; bases unmatched to any gene: 3. The CDR3 contains 14 residues. The CDR3 DNA follows: TGTGCCAGCAGCCCGGGGGGGTCCACAGATACGCAGTATTTT. Its protein product is CASSPGGSTDTQYF. The full variable domain, its missing parts supplied by reference TRBV5-6 and TRBJ2-3, is DAGVTQSPTHLIKTRGQQVTLRCSPKSGHDTVSWYQQALGQGPQFIFQYYEEEERQRGNFPDRFSGHQFPNYSSELNVNALLLGDSALYLCASSPGGSTDTQYFGPGTRLTVL.

The chain recombines TRBV28 with TRBJ2-1; no clear D gene. V was trimmed by 5 bases and J by 5 bases, leaving 7 bases between them. CDR1 MDHEN and CDR2 SYDVKM come from the germline V gene. The CDR3 extends over 12 amino acids. Here the CDR3 DNA reads TGTGCCAGCAGTCCGACAAACAATGAGCAGTTCTTC. Protein sequence: CASSPTNNEQFF.

V gene TRBV18 combines with J gene TRBJ2-5; 8 bases align to TRBD2. V dropped 1 base and J dropped 2; count of bases not matched to a gene: 3. The V gene's germline CDR1 is KGHSH and CDR2 LQKENI. CDR3 size: 15 residues. CDR3 bases: TGTGCCAGCTCACCACAGTCTAGCGGGCAAGAGACCCAGTACTTC. It codes for CASSPQSSGQETQYF.

This chain connects TRBV6-2 or TRBV6-3 to TRBJ2-1, with D possibly being TRBD2 (6 bases). Deletions cut 2 bases from V and 4 bases from J, with 21 bases between. CDR3 length: 18 residues. Germline V gene lookup returns CDR1 MNHEY and CDR2 SVGEGT. The CDR3: CASSYPTSIPPVYNEQFF. CDR3 coding DNA: TGTGCCAGCAGTTACCCGACTAGTATACCCCCTGTTTACAATGAGCAGTTCTTC.

CDR3 region: CATTTSGGGNEQFF. The CDR3 DNA is TGTGCCACAACAACTAGCGGAGGCGGGAATGAGCAGTTCTTC. The V and J genes are TRBV10-3 and TRBJ2-1; TRBD2 aligns across 8 bases. The CDR3 is made up of 14 amino acids. Germline V gene data show CDR1 as ENHRY and CDR2 as SYGVKD. V was clipped by 10 bases and J by 7 bases; unmatched bases: 12.

The J gene is TRBJ1-2, the V gene TRBV6-5; tentative D call: TRBD1 (5 bases). Between the trimmed V and J ends, which lost 7 bases and 4 bases, there was a span of 10 bases. Germline CDR1 is MNHEY and CDR2 is SVGAGI. The CDR3 has 12 residues. CDR3 protein: CASKGTFYGYTF. The CDR3 bases are TGTGCCAGCAAGGGGACTTTCTATGGCTACACCTTC.

The genes are TRBV3-1 (or the pseudogene TRBV3-2) and TRBJ2-2, with TRBD1 matching over 9 bases. J was trimmed by 6 bases and V by 4 bases; bases with no gene match: 3. The V gene's germline CDR1 is LGHDT and CDR2 YNNKEL (reference sequence). CDR3 length: 14 residues. The CDR3 protein is CASSRTGVPGELFF. The CDR3 DNA sequence: TGTGCCAGCAGCCGGACAGGGGTTCCCGGGGAGCTGTTTTTT.

The chain carries TRBV11-2 and TRBJ2-7; 7 positions agree with TRBD1. Germline V lookup: CDR1 SGHAT, CDR2 FQNNGV. CDR3 length equals 13 residues. The V gene end was trimmed by 5 bases and the J gene end by 4 bases; junction bases not matched to a gene: 5. The CDR3 spells CASSKWGQYEQYF. Written as DNA, the CDR3 is TGTGCCAGCAGCAAGTGGGGACAGTACGAGCAGTACTTC.

The rearrangement links TRBV7-9 to TRBJ2-1; D remains ambiguous. With 1 base removed from V and 0 bases from J, the gap between germline ends came to 16 bases. The CDR3 sequence is 18 residues long. Germline V gene sequence: CDR1 SEHNR, CDR2 FQNEAQ (reference sequence). The chain's CDR3 is CASSLGSYALSSYNEQFF. Here the CDR3 DNA reads TGTGCCAGCAGCTTAGGCTCTTATGCGCTTAGCTCCTACAATGAGCAGTTCTTC.

The rearrangement links TRBV5-1 to TRBJ2-1; 14 nucleotides line up with TRBD2. The CDR3 extends over 15 amino acids. After removal of 4 bases from V and 9 bases from J, the junction contained 6 bases not matched to a gene. Germline V lookup: CDR1 SGHRS, CDR2 YFSETQ. CDR3 nucleotides: TGCGCCAGCAGCCTGGGACTAGCGGGAGCAGGTGAGCAGTTCTTC. This codes for CASSLGLAGAGEQFF.

The chain links TRBV29-1 to TRBJ1-5; the D is unclear. Trimming removed 4 bases from V and 0 bases from J, with 7 bases in between. Germline CDR1 SQVTM, CDR2 ANQGSEA. There are 13 residues in the CDR3. The CDR3 nucleotides are TGCAGCGTTGGAGTTAGTAGCAATCAGCCCCAGCATTTT. This translates into CSVGVSSNQPQHF.

The chain couples TRBV5-1 to TRBJ1-5, with D perhaps matching TRBD1 (5 bases). V dropped 0 bases and J dropped 4 bases, with 8 bases sitting between them. This CDR3 has 14 residues. CDR1 and CDR2 (germline): SGHRS, YFSETQ. The CDR3 protein is CASSLVGGNQPQHF. As DNA, the CDR3 is TGCGCCAGCAGCTTGGTCGGGGGGAATCAGCCCCAGCATTTT. Full variable domain (missing parts from reference TRBV5-1 and TRBJ1-5): KAGVTQTPRYLIKTRGQQVTLSCSPISGHRSVSWYQQTPGQGLQFLFEYFSETQRNKGNFPGRFSGRQFSNSRSEMNVSTLELGDSALYLCASSLVGGNQPQHFGDGTRLSIL.

This clone rates as medium-sized. CDR3 nucleotides: TGTGCCAGCAGCAACAGGGCTGGGGCCAACGTCCTGACTTTC. Protein: CASSNRAGANVLTF. This chain joins TRBV6-2 or TRBV6-3 and TRBJ2-6, with D maybe TRBD1 (6 bases). CDR1 is MNHEY and CDR2 is SVGEGT in the germline V gene. Trimming pared 6 bases from V and 2 bases from J, leaving 8 bases between. The CDR3 totals 14 residues.

This rearrangement joins TRBV6-5 to TRBJ1-1; D remains ambiguous. V was trimmed by 0 bases and J by 3 bases, leaving 8 bases between them. This CDR3 spans 14 amino acids. In germline, CDR1 is MNHEY, CDR2 SVGAGI. The CDR3 region is CASSYSASYTEAFF. As DNA, the CDR3 is TGTGCCAGCAGTTACTCGGCCAGTTACACTGAAGCTTTCTTT.

The chain combines TRBV28 with TRBJ2-7, with TRBD2 as a possible D gene (5 bases). The CDR3 spans 14 residues. Germline V gene data show CDR1 as MDHEN and CDR2 as SYDVKM. The V and J ends lost 5 bases and 0 bases respectively, with 11 bases between them. The CDR3 DNA follows: TGTGCCAGCAGTGTGAGCGGTAACTCCTACGAGCAGTACTTC. It codes for CASSVSGNSYEQYF.

The CDR3 reads CSVTSLLLREQFF. The CDR3 bases are TGCAGCGTTACCTCACTGCTTCTCCGTGAGCAGTTCTTC. The chain has TRBV29-1 and TRBJ2-1; D is uncertain. Trimming removed 5 bases at V and 9 bases at J, with 17 bases between. Germline CDR1 is SQVTM and CDR2 is ANQGSEA. The CDR3 consists of 13 residues.

The chain links TRBV10-1 to TRBJ2-1, with D possibly TRBD1 on 6 matching bases. V was trimmed by 3 bases and J by 6 bases, leaving 9 bases between them. The V gene's germline CDR1 is WNHNN and CDR2 SYGVQD (reference sequence). This CDR3 is 13 amino acids long. CDR3 loop: CASSDPDSNEQFF. In DNA form, the CDR3 reads TGCGCCAGCAGTGATCCGGACAGCAATGAGCAGTTCTTC.

This sequence joins TRBV21-1 and TRBJ1-1; the table's D call of TRBD1 was not tested on the DNA. TRBV21-1 is labeled a pseudogene. The CDR3 has 13 residues. The CDR3 here is CASSPSGNTEAFF. The CDR3 DNA reads TGTGCCAGCAGCCCTTCAGGAAACACTGAAGCTTTCTTT.

This clone appeared a single time. This chain joins TRBV3-1 (or the pseudogene TRBV3-2) and TRBJ1-2; a possible D gene is TRBD1 (5 bases). CDR1 is LGHDT, CDR2 YNNKEL, per germline (reference sequence). Trimming removed 2 bases at V and 10 bases at J, with 14 bases between. The CDR3 runs to 13 residues. The CDR3 loop is CASSQLSGGDYTF. For the CDR3, the DNA is TGTGCCAGCAGCCAACTATCCGGGGGTGACTACACCTTC.

This chain uses TRBV18 with TRBJ1-1; TRBD1 aligns across 9 bases. CDR1 is KGHSH and CDR2 is LQKENI in the germline V gene. This CDR3 is 14 amino acids long. V gave up 2 bases and J gave up 7 bases; unmatched junction bases: 5. The CDR3 loop reads CASSPFGTGYEAFF. As DNA, the CDR3 is TGTGCCAGCTCACCATTCGGGACAGGGTATGAAGCTTTCTTT. The complete variable domain, with remaining parts taken from reference TRBV18 and TRBJ1-1, reads NAGVMQNPRHLVRRRGQEARLRCSPMKGHSHVYWYRQLPEEGLKFMVYLQKENIIDESGMPKERFSAEFPKEGPSILRIQQVVRGDSAAYFCASSPFGTGYEAFFGQGTRLTVV.

V usage is TRBV6-2 or TRBV6-3 and J usage is TRBJ1-2, with TRBD1 matching over 12 bases. The trim removed 5 bases at V and 5 bases at J, leaving 6 bases unmatched. The CDR3 runs 15 residues. The germline V gene encodes CDR1 MNHEY and CDR2 SVGEGT. The DNA for the CDR3 is TGTGCCAGCAGTACCCTGGGACAGGGGGCGTATGGCTACACCTTC. Residues: CASSTLGQGAYGYTF.